These 15 T cell receptor beta chains were sequenced from one sample in a study of T cells in Graves' hyperthyroidism and ophthalmopathy. RNA transcripts provided the source from which TCR beta CDR3 regions were amplified. The HTBI primer set served for first-round RT-PCR of the TCR CDR3. A single record per CDR3 protein comes from TCRdb applying MiXCR to the multiplex PCR reads. The sample has 480,000 or so distinct CDR3 sequences; roughly an eighth are singletons. The specimen was blood. The receptor source for this set is a woman aged 18-35 years with Graves' hyperthyroidism.

This clonotype came up a few times. This may be a read error: a much more frequent sequence differs by one nucleotide. CDR3 sequence reads: CASSWGFSGRGETQYF. CDR3 nucleotides: TGTGCCAGCAGTTGGGGGTTTTCCGGAAGGGGAGAGACCCAGTACTTC. The chain uses TRBV28 and TRBJ2-5; possibly TRBD1 or TRBD2 for D (5 bases each). In germline, CDR1 is MDHEN, CDR2 SYDVKM. The CDR3 length is 16 residues. Trimming stripped 4 bases from V and 4 bases from J, with 19 bases between.

This clonotype was counted at least ten times. The chain is built from TRBV9 and TRBJ2-3; 8 nucleotides match TRBD2. The CDR3 is 15 residues long. Germline assignment: CDR1 SGDLS and CDR2 YYNGEE. V shed 2 bases, J shed 2 bases, and the junction held 4 bases outside the gene matches. The CDR3 is CASSVSGGSTDTQYF. CDR3 DNA: TGTGCCAGCAGCGTGTCGGGAGGGTCCACAGATACGCAGTATTTT.

The chain couples TRBV5-1 to TRBJ2-1; 9 nucleotides line up with TRBD1. The CDR3 contains 16 residues. Per the germline V gene, CDR1 is SGHRS and CDR2 is YFSETQ. V lost 2 bases to trimming and J lost 1 base; unmatched junction nucleotides: 4. CDR3 residues: CASSFIGQGSYNEQFF. The CDR3, as DNA: TGCGCCAGCAGCTTTATAGGACAGGGGTCCTACAATGAGCAGTTCTTC.

The chain combines TRBV7-8 with TRBJ2-3, with D perhaps matching TRBD2 (5 bases). CDR3 length: 15 residues. Trimming stripped 5 bases from V and 0 bases from J, with 12 bases between. Germline CDR1 is SGHVS and CDR2 is FQNEAQ. The CDR3 DNA reads TGTGCCAGCAGCCCACGGAGGCGGAGCACAGATACGCAGTATTTT. It yields the protein CASSPRRRSTDTQYF.

This chain connects TRBV14 to TRBJ2-5, with D perhaps TRBD1 or TRBD2 (5 bases each). V shed 3 bases and J shed 0 bases, with 14 bases lying between them. Germline values: CDR1 SGHDN, CDR2 FVKESK. This CDR3 contains 16 residues. CDR3 protein: CASSQLRGLYQETQYF. The DNA of the CDR3 is TGTGCCAGCAGCCAGCTCCGGGGCCTGTACCAAGAGACCCAGTACTTC.

J is TRBJ2-2 and V is TRBV5-4; 14 bases agree with TRBD2. Trimming took 8 bases from V and 6 from J; bases not matched to a gene: 12. The CDR3 consists of 17 residues. Germline V lookup: CDR1 SGHNT, CDR2 YYREEE (reference sequence). The CDR3 protein is CASSGTSGSVGAGELFF. The CDR3, as DNA: TGTGCCAGTTCCGGGACTAGCGGGAGTGTTGGGGCCGGGGAGCTGTTTTTT.

This clonotype was seen a handful of times. The rearrangement joins TRBV5-8 to TRBJ2-2; D is unresolved. V dropped 5 bases and J dropped 7 bases, with 9 bases sitting between them. The germline gives CDR1 SGHTS, CDR2 YDEGEE. This CDR3 comprises 12 residues. The CDR3 protein is CASRQRVGELFF. DNA for the CDR3: TGTGCCAGCAGACAAAGGGTCGGGGAGCTGTTTTTT. The full variable domain, rest sourced from reference TRBV5-8 and TRBJ2-2, is EAGVTQSPTHLIKTRGQQATLRCSPISGHTSVYWYQQALGLGLQFLLWYDEGEERNRGNFPPRFSGRQFPNYSSELNVNALELEDSALYLCASRQRVGELFFGEGSRLTVL.

The chain employs TRBV10-3 and TRBJ2-6; 12 bases agree with TRBD1. V lost 5 bases to trimming and J lost 4 bases; unmatched junction nucleotides: 9. CDR1 ENHRY and CDR2 SYGVKD come from the germline V gene. CDR3 size: 18 residues. The CDR3 nucleotides are TGTGCCATCAGTCGGGCCGGGACAGGGGGCGCCGGGGCCAACGTCCTGACTTTC. Residues: CAISRAGTGGAGANVLTF.

This clonotype has at least ten counts. This chain connects TRBV9 to TRBJ1-1, with 7 bases aligning to TRBD1. The germline V gene encodes CDR1 SGDLS and CDR2 YYNGEE. After removal of 3 bases from V and 4 bases from J, the junction contained 9 bases not matched to a gene. The CDR3 totals 15 residues. CDR3 sequence reads: CASSAHRGDGTEAFF. In DNA form, the CDR3 reads TGTGCCAGCAGCGCGCACAGGGGCGATGGCACTGAAGCTTTCTTT.

This clonotype was seen ten or more times. The chain recombines TRBV2 with TRBJ2-3; D ambiguous. V lost 4 bases, J lost 2 bases, and 10 bases lay in between. The CDR3 covers 14 residues. Germline lookup yields CDR1 SNHLY and CDR2 FYNNEI. This chain's CDR3 is CASSVLSHTDTQYF. The DNA of the CDR3 is TGTGCCAGCAGTGTACTATCGCACACAGATACGCAGTATTTT.

Turning to this clonotype: One base away lies a much larger clone, so this may be a sequencing read error. The chain carries TRBV27 and TRBJ1-2; perhaps TRBD1 as D (6 bases). The CDR3 length is 17 residues. The V gene's germline CDR1 is MNHEY and CDR2 SMNVEV (reference sequence). CDR3: CARSPSPGQTRFHGYTF. CDR3 sequence (DNA): TGTGCCCGCAGTCCCAGCCCAGGACAGACTCGCTTTCATGGCTACACCTTC.

The gene calls are TRBV19 and TRBJ1-1; D call uncertain. V lost 3 bases to trimming and J lost 10 bases, with 12 bases between them. The V gene's germline CDR1 is LNHDA and CDR2 SQIVND (reference sequence). This CDR3 region has 12 residues. CDR3 sequence: CASSIGGNRAFF. Here the CDR3 DNA reads TGTGCCAGTAGTATTGGTGGTAATAGAGCTTTCTTT.

The rearrangement uses TRBV15 and TRBJ2-3; 10 bases are shared with TRBD1. The junction had 5 bases not matched to a gene; V was cut back by 5 bases and J by 6 bases. CDR3 length: 14 residues. Germline V lookup: CDR1 LNHNV, CDR2 YYDKDF (reference sequence). CDR3 in amino acids: CATSVDRGLDTQYF. The CDR3 DNA reads TGTGCCACCAGCGTCGACAGGGGGCTGGATACGCAGTATTTT.

This chain uses TRBV19 with TRBJ1-4; no clear D gene. Germline V gene data show CDR1 as LNHDA and CDR2 as SQIVND (reference sequence). Trimming took 6 bases from V and 0 from J, leaving 11 bases between them. CDR3 length: 15 residues. This chain's CDR3 is CASRITGATNEKLFF. CDR3 bases: TGTGCCAGTAGAATCACCGGTGCAACTAATGAAAAACTGTTTTTT.

As regards this clonotype: A read error may explain this, as a much larger clone is one base away. Likely a read error: the CDR3 ends without its conserved phenylalanine or tryptophan. The V and J genes are TRBV2 and TRBJ2-3; D remains unclear. From germline, CDR1 is SNHLY and CDR2 FYNNEI. This CDR3 has 14 residues. Deletions cut 6 bases from V and 2 bases from J, with 12 bases between. CDR3 region: CASSPGTYTDTQYL. The CDR3 DNA follows: TGTGCCAGCAGCCCCGGAACCTACACAGATACGCAGTATCTT.